This TCR beta chain was recovered during a study of blood T cell repertoires in COVID-19. The protocol was immunoSEQ multiplex PCR, while the TCRdb copy is restricted to in-frame clones and leaves out a portion. The sample has just over 90,000 clones, 80% seen once. The sequence derives from a human donor in a cohort sampled during active COVID-19. The sequenced material came from peripheral blood.

The CDR3 sequence is CASSLLAGVNTGELFF. CDR3 DNA: TGTGCCAGCAGTCTCCTAGCGGGGGTGAACACCGGGGAGCTGTTTTTT. The chain carries TRBV27 and TRBJ2-2, with TRBD2 matching over 10 bases. Germline trimming cut 5 bases from V and 1 base from J; bases unmatched to any gene: 4. The CDR3 has 16 residues. Germline V gives CDR1 MNHEY, CDR2 SMNVEV (reference sequence).